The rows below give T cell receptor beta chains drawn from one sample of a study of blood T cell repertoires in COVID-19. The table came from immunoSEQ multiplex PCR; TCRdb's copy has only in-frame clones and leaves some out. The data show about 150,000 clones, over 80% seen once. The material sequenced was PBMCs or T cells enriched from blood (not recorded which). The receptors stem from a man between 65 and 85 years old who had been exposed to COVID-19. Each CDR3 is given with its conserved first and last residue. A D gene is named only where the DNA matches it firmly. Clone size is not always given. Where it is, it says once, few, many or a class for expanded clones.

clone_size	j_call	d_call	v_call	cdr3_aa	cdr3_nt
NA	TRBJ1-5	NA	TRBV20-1	CSAQLQEAQHF	TGCAGTGCTCAGCTCCAGGAGGCCCAGCATTTT
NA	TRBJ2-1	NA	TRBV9	CASSPLGGESSYNEQFF	TGTGCCAGCAGCCCTCTCGGGGGAGAAAGCTCCTACAATGAGCAGTTCTTC
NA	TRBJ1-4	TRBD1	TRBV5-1	CASSMQGQTNEKLFF	TGCGCCAGCAGCATGCAGGGACAGACTAATGAAAAACTGTTTTTT
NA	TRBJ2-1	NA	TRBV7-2	CASSEQDNEQFF	TGTGCCAGCAGCGAACAGGACAATGAGCAGTTCTTC
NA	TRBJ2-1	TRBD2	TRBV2	CASSERTSGNEQFF	TGTGCCAGCAGTGAACGGACTAGCGGCAATGAGCAGTTCTTC
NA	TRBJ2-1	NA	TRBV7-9	CASSPQGGWDEQFF	TGTGCCAGCAGCCCGCAGGGGGGATGGGATGAGCAGTTCTTC
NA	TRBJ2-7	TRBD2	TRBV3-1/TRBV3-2	CASSRTTSGSLYF	TGTGCCAGCAGCCGGACAACTAGCGGGAGCCTGTACTTC
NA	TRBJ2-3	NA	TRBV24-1	CATRGQTDTQYF	TGTGCCACCAGGGGGCAGACAGATACGCAGTATTTT
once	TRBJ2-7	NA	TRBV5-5	CASSLRQEPYEQYF	TGTGCCAGCAGCTTGAGACAGGAGCCCTACGAGCAGTACTTC
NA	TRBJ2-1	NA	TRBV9	CASSVVGGPREQFF	TGTGCCAGCAGCGTGGTCGGGGGTCCCCGCGAGCAGTTCTTC
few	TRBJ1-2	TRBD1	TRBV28	CASAQTGGRRYTF	TGTGCCAGCGCACAGACAGGGGGGCGACGCTACACCTTC
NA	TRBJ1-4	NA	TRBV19	CASSRDEKLFF	TGTGCCAGTAGCAGGGATGAAAAACTGTTTTTT
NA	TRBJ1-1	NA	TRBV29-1	CSAGSRDTSEAFF	TGCAGCGCCGGGTCCCGGGACACCTCTGAAGCTTTCTTT
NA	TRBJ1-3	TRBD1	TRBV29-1	CSGGGYGNTIYF	TGCAGCGGAGGGGGCTATGGAAACACCATATATTTT
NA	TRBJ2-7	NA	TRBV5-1	CASSLSQRYEQYF	TGCGCCAGCAGCTTAAGTCAGCGGTACGAGCAGTACTTC
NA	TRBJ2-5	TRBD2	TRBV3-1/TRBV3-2	CASSQDGLAGGETQYF	TGTGCCAGCAGCCAAGATGGTCTAGCGGGAGGCGAGACCCAGTACTTC